This note documents a single TCR beta chain sequence. Its antigen is currently unknown. Treatment here: oral pan-JAK inhibitor, 5-10 mg twice daily. This specimen comes from a study of CD8+ T cells in alopecia areata. RNA was extracted and reverse transcribed into cDNA as the sequencing template. Assay: immunoSEQ multiplex PCR; the TCRdb copy retains only in-frame clones and omits some. The sample shows under 200,000 clones, approximately 65% of them seen only once. General study points: Both scalp clonality and the expanded CD8+ clones among the top 100 showed a significant decrease with tofacitinib. Lesional scalp displayed greater clonality than normal scalp, most notably in alopecia totalis/universalis. There was only one nonresponder, so it was unclear how baseline CD8+ expansion relates to response. Possibly because of HLA-related factors, TCR sharing was less clear across patients than in mice.

Germline values: CDR1 LGHNA, CDR2 YSLEER. Trimming pared 1 base from V and 9 bases from J, leaving 13 bases between. The CDR3 length is 14 residues. The chain has TRBV4-3 and TRBJ2-1, with no clear D. The TCR was taken from a human donor with alopecia areata. The sample consisted of CD4+ T cells sorted from blood, taken at week 4, from a patient treated with tofacitinib. The CDR3 here is CASSQGLLSVEQFF. CDR3 nucleotide sequence: TGCGCCAGCAGCCAAGGGCTACTTTCGGTTGAGCAGTTCTTC.